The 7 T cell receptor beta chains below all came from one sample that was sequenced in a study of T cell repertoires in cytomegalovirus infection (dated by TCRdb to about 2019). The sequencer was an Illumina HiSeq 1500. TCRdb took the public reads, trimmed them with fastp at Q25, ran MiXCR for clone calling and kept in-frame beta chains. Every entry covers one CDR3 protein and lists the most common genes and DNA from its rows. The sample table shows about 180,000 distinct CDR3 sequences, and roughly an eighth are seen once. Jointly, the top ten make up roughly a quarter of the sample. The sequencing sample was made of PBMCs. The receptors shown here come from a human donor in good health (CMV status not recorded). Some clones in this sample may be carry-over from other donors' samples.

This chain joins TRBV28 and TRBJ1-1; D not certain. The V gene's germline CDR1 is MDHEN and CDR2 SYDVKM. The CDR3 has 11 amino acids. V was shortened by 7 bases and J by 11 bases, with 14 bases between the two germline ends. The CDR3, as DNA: TGTGCCAGCAACGCCAATCCTCGGGCTTTCTTT. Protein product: CASNANPRAFF.

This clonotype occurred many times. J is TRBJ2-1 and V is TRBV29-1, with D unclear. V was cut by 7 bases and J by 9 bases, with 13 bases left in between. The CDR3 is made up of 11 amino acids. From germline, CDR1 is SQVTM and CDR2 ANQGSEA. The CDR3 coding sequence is TGCAGCGCTTATTCGCGTGGTGAGCAGTTCTTC. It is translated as CSAYSRGEQFF.

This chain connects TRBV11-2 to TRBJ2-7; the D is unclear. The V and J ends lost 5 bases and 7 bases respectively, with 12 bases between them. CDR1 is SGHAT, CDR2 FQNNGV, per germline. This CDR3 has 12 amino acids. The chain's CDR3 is CASSPPLSEQYF. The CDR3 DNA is TGTGCCAGCAGCCCCCCTTTGAGTGAGCAGTACTTC.

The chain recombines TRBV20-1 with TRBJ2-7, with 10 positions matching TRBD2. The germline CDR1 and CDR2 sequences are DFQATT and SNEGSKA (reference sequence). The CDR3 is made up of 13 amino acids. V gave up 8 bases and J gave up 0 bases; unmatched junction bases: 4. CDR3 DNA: TGCAGTCTCAGGACTAGCGGCTCCTACGAGCAGTACTTC. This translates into CSLRTSGSYEQYF.

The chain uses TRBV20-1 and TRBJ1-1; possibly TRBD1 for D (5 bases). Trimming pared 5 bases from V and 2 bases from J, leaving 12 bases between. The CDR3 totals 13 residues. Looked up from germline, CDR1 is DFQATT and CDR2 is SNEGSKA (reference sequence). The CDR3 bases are TGCAGTGCTTTATCGAGGGGCAACACTGAAGCTTTCTTT. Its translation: CSALSRGNTEAFF.

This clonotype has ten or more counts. CDR3 residues: CASSLGAVSNYGYTF. The CDR3 DNA follows: TGTGCCAGCAGCTTAGGGGCGGTCAGTAACTATGGCTACACCTTC. This chain uses TRBV7-8 with TRBJ1-2; D not certain. The germline gives CDR1 SGHVS, CDR2 FQNEAQ. This CDR3 is built from 15 residues. Trimming shortened V by 1 base and J by 1 base, and 10 bases separated the two germline ends.

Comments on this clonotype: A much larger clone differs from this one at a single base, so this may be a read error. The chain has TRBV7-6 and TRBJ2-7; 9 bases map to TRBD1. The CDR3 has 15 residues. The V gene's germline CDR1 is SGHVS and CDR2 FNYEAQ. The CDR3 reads CASSTGTGSSYERYF. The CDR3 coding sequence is TGTGCCAGCAGCACAGGGACAGGGAGCTCCTACGAGCGGTACTTC. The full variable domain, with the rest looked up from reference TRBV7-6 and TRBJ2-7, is GAGVSQSPRYKVTKRGQDVALRCDPISGHVSLYWYRQALGQGPEFLTYFNYEAQQDKSGLPNDRFSAERPEGSISTLTIQRTEQRDSAMYRCASSTGTGSSYERYFGPGTRLTVT.